The entry below gives a single T cell receptor beta chain sequence along with its context. This CDR3 has 12 amino acids. Germline V gene data show CDR1 as SQVTM and CDR2 as ANQGSEA. Losses at the gene ends were 2 bases for V and 7 bases for J; bases not matched to a gene: 2. These data originate in a study of shared clonotypes between healthy human individuals. Negatively enriched CD4+ T cells were divided by CD45RA into naive and memory. The assay was immunoSEQ multiplex PCR, and TCRdb's table has in-frame clones only and misses some. Among around 980,000 clones, 78% were seen once, and the ten largest hold 0.6% to 0.75%.

Material: memory CD4+ T cells from PBMCs. Subset described: CD45RA-negative fraction. The receptor was isolated from a man in his late teens or twenties in good health. Some clones in this sample may be carry-over from other donors' samples. The chain links TRBV29-1 to TRBJ1-1, with 9 nucleotides matching TRBD1. The CDR3 sequence: CSVERGQGEAFF. DNA of the CDR3: TGCAGCGTTGAAAGGGGACAGGGTGAAGCTTTCTTT.